Presented here are 15 T cell receptor beta chains from one specimen sequenced in a study of brain T cells in children with intractable seizures. Data came from immunoSEQ multiplex PCR; TCRdb stores just in-frame clones and leaves some out. The sample records about 340,000 clones, about 93% being singletons. Time point noted: blood from clinic visit 5 months post-surgery; TSC patient then seizure free. Sequenced here: peripheral blood, sampled roughly 5 months after surgery. The receptors stem from a boy under three years old with tuberous sclerosis and intractable seizures.

V usage is TRBV18 and J usage is TRBJ2-3, with D hard to call. The CDR3 sequence is 13 residues long. Germline assignment: CDR1 KGHSH and CDR2 LQKENI. Trimming took 3 bases from V and 6 from J, leaving 10 bases between them. The CDR3: CASSPESADTQYF. For the CDR3, the DNA is TGTGCCAGCTCACCGGAGTCCGCGGATACGCAGTATTTT.

This chain links TRBV20-1 with TRBJ2-1, with TRBD2 identical over 10 bases. With 3 bases clipped from V and 0 bases from J, the junction kept 8 bases outside the gene matches. The CDR3 sequence is 17 residues long. Germline CDR1 is DFQATT and CDR2 is SNEGSKA (reference sequence). CDR3 coding DNA: TGCAGTGCTAGTCGGCTAGCGGGGGCCGTCTCCTACAATGAGCAGTTCTTC. As protein: CSASRLAGAVSYNEQFF.

This chain links TRBV5-6 with TRBJ1-2; TRBD1 is a possible D gene (5 bases). V lost 4 bases and J 8 bases, leaving 12 bases between the germline ends. CDR1 SGHDT and CDR2 YYEEEE come from the germline V gene. The CDR3 extends over 12 amino acids. The CDR3 is CASSDDRRGYTF. As DNA, the CDR3 is TGTGCCAGCAGCGATGACAGACGCGGCTACACCTTC.

This chain joins TRBV6-5 and TRBJ1-4, with D uncertain. Trimming took 5 bases from V and 0 from J, leaving 10 bases between them. CDR3 length equals 15 residues. Germline CDR1 and CDR2: MNHEY and SVGAGI. The CDR3 region is CASSPGRSTNEKLFF. In DNA, the CDR3 is TGTGCCAGCAGTCCAGGAAGATCAACTAATGAAAAACTGTTTTTT.

The chain joins TRBV7-2 to TRBJ1-1; D is possibly TRBD1 (5 bases). This CDR3 has 15 residues. Trimming cost V 3 bases and J 0 bases, with 11 bases left between them. CDR1 SGHTA and CDR2 FQGNSA come from the germline V gene. DNA of the CDR3: TGTGCCAGCAGCTTTGGGGCATACATGAACACTGAAGCTTTCTTT. The encoded protein is CASSFGAYMNTEAFF.

The rearrangement joins TRBV9 to TRBJ2-1; the match to TRBD2 covers 15 bases. This CDR3 contains 17 residues. The J segment lost 8 bases and the V segment lost 4 bases, leaving 10 bases of the junction unmatched. Germline V CDR1 and CDR2: SGDLS, YYNGEE. Here the CDR3 reads CASSRTSGGAWVYEQFF. In nucleotides, the CDR3 is TGTGCCAGCAGCCGGACTAGCGGGGGGGCGTGGGTCTATGAGCAGTTCTTC.

V is TRBV5-1 and J is TRBJ2-5; 12 bases match TRBD2. J was trimmed by 2 bases and V by 2 bases; bases with no gene match: 1. The CDR3 consists of 15 residues. Germline values: CDR1 SGHRS, CDR2 YFSETQ. The CDR3 spells CASSFGLAGQETQYF. The CDR3 region has the DNA TGCGCCAGCAGCTTCGGACTAGCGGGACAAGAGACCCAGTACTTC.

This chain joins TRBV10-3 and TRBJ1-5, with TRBD1 matching over 8 bases. The CDR3 runs to 15 residues. The V segment lost 3 bases and the J segment 6 bases; nucleotides outside the gene matches: 7. Germline V gene sequence: CDR1 ENHRY, CDR2 SYGVKD. The CDR3 loop is CAISETGGMSQPQHF. In DNA, the CDR3 is TGTGCCATCAGTGAAACAGGGGGGATGAGTCAGCCCCAGCATTTT.

This clone came up once. This sequence joins TRBV30 and TRBJ1-4, with 9 bases fitting TRBD1. Germline assignment: CDR1 GTSNPN and CDR2 SVGIG (reference sequence). This CDR3 region has 15 residues. Germline trimming cut 0 bases from V and 6 bases from J; bases unmatched to any gene: 5. The DNA of the CDR3 is TGTGCCTGGAGTGTTACTGGGACAGGGCATGAAAAACTGTTTTTT. Its protein is CAWSVTGTGHEKLFF.

The rearrangement uses TRBV11-3 and TRBJ2-2, with 7 nucleotides matching TRBD1. Germline values: CDR1 SGHNT, CDR2 YENEEA. CDR3 length: 14 residues. The trim removed 4 bases at V and 4 bases at J, leaving 3 bases unmatched. The chain's CDR3 is CASSSRGRTGELFF. In DNA form, the CDR3 reads TGTGCCAGCAGCTCTAGGGGGCGCACCGGGGAGCTGTTTTTT.

This clone showed up just once. The V gene is TRBV6-6, the J gene TRBJ1-1; D gene ambiguous. V gave up 0 bases and J gave up 1 base, with 6 bases separating them. This CDR3 spans 14 amino acids. Germline V gene sequence: CDR1 MNHNY, CDR2 SVGAGI (reference sequence). CDR3 sequence (DNA): TGTGCCAGCAGTTACTCGTACAGGAACACTGAAGCTTTCTTT. Translation: CASSYSYRNTEAFF.

This chain links TRBV6-5 with TRBJ1-4; no clear D. Trimming stripped 1 base from V and 9 bases from J, with 15 bases between. Per germline, CDR1 MNHEY and CDR2 SVGAGI. The CDR3 extends over 15 amino acids. This CDR3 is CASSYWGTGIKKLFF. The CDR3 coding sequence is TGTGCCAGCAGTTACTGGGGTACGGGAATCAAAAAACTGTTTTTT.

The CDR3 region is CATSRDYAEGWNEQFF. DNA for the CDR3: TGTGCCACCAGCAGAGATTATGCGGAGGGGTGGAATGAGCAGTTCTTC. This chain joins TRBV15 and TRBJ2-1; maybe TRBD2 (6 bases). Germline values: CDR1 LNHNV, CDR2 YYDKDF (reference sequence). This CDR3 contains 16 residues. V shed 0 bases and J shed 7 bases, with 16 bases lying between them.

This clone occurred a few times. This chain joins TRBV30 and TRBJ1-1; D ambiguous. Deletions cut 0 bases from V and 1 base from J, with 6 bases between. The germline CDR1 and CDR2 sequences are GTSNPN and SVGIG (reference sequence). This CDR3 spans 13 amino acids. DNA of the CDR3: TGTGCCTGGAGTGTAAGTCAGAACACTGAAGCTTTCTTT. It is translated as CAWSVSQNTEAFF. Drawing the rest from reference TRBV30 and TRBJ1-1, the complete variable domain is SQTIHQWPATLVQPVGSPLSLECTVEGTSNPNLYWYRQAAGRGLQLLFYSVGIGQISSEVPQNLSASRPQDRQFILSSKKLLLSDSGFYLCAWSVSQNTEAFFGQGTRLTVV.

This clone was observed once. J is TRBJ2-3 and V is TRBV9; the D is unclear. Between the trimmed V and J ends, which lost 0 bases and 10 bases, there was a span of 21 bases. The CDR3 runs to 16 residues. Germline CDR1 and CDR2: SGDLS and YYNGEE. CDR3 in amino acids: CASSVGYSMGTIAQYF. The CDR3 DNA reads TGTGCCAGCAGCGTAGGGTATAGCATGGGCACAATTGCGCAGTATTTT.